The clone carrying this T cell receptor beta chain was seen a few times. The target antigen is unknown. This record belongs to a study of T cells after yellow fever vaccination. With 6 bases removed from V and 10 bases from J, the gap between germline ends came to 7 bases. The CDR3 sequence is 10 residues long. The study's findings and limits: A secondary response was less intense yet reached its peak sooner, at day 5 versus 15. The booster response re-showed most primary clones: 96% CD4, approximately 90% CD8.

MiXCR, applied by TCRdb to the 5' RACE reads, yields one record per CDR3 protein. The profile covers some 500,000 distinct CDR3 sequences, with roughly 12% appearing a single time and over 12% taken by the ten largest. The chain couples TRBV12-3 or TRBV12-4 to TRBJ2-1; D is ambiguous. The sample here was PBMCs, taken on the day of the yellow fever booster vaccination. This TCR derives from a man aged 25-45 years who received the YFV17D yellow fever vaccine. The CDR3 loop is CASSTDEQFF. CDR3 coding DNA: TGTGCCAGCAGCACTGACGAGCAGTTCTTC.